Sequencing of this T cell receptor beta chain was carried out in a study of OX40 agonist ivuxolimab in advanced cancers. Study-wide context: Patients were dosed intravenously with ivuxolimab at 0.01 to 10 mg/kg every 2 weeks.

Repertoires were generated with immunoSEQ multiplex PCR, while TCRdb's copy carries only in-frame clones and drops some. This sample has roughly 77,000 clones, with about 92% found just once. CDR3 length equals 13 residues. The junction had 3 bases not matched to a gene; V was cut back by 3 bases and J by 6 bases. Germline V gene data show CDR1 as SGHNT and CDR2 as YYREEE (reference sequence). Sequences were derived from CD4+ or CD8+ T cells sorted from blood, sampled in a trial of the OX40 agonist ivuxolimab. The gene calls are TRBV5-4 and TRBJ1-2, with TRBD1 identical over 9 bases. This receptor was identified in an adult with an advanced solid tumor such as melanoma, head and neck, liver or kidney cancer. CDR3 sequence reads: CASSWTGDNGYTF. The CDR3 coding sequence is TGTGCCAGCAGCTGGACAGGGGACAATGGCTACACCTTC.